Listed here are 8 T cell receptor beta chains from one sample, sequenced in a study of naive and memory T cell subsets. Amplification of ligated cDNA took four PCR rounds with SP2 and nested alpha and beta constant primers. MiXCR, run by TCRdb on the UMI-ligation and nested PCR reads, gives a single entry per CDR3 protein. The data show fewer than 35,000 distinct CDR3 sequences, 6.7% seen once. Regarding treatment: skin biopsy from PPD injection site in Mantoux-positive individual. TCR cDNA received a 3' ligated oligonucleotide that carried a UMI. The sequencing used skin, collected from a tuberculin skin test site. The source of these receptors is an adult in good health.

This clonotype was detected many times. The rearrangement joins TRBV7-2 to TRBJ2-7, with TRBD2 matching 7 bases. CDR3 size: 14 residues. Germline CDR1 reads SGHTA; CDR2 reads FQGNSA. V dropped 5 bases and J dropped 3; count of bases not matched to a gene: 7. The CDR3 bases are TGTGCCAGCAGCGTAGGACTAGGATACTACGAGCAGTACTTC. The encoded protein is CASSVGLGYYEQYF. The whole variable domain, remainder taken from reference TRBV7-2 and TRBJ2-7, is GAGVSQSPSNKVTEKGKDVELRCDPISGHTALYWYRQSLGQGLEFLIYFQGNSAPDKSGLPSDRFSAERTGGSVSTLTIQRTQQEDSAVYLCASSVGLGYYEQYFGPGTRLTVT.

This clonotype was counted many times. The chain uses TRBV10-3 and TRBJ2-7; D is possibly TRBD2 (6 bases). The CDR3 covers 13 residues. Germline V gene lookup returns CDR1 ENHRY and CDR2 SYGVKD. V shed 6 bases and J shed 2 bases, with 11 bases lying between them. The CDR3 region is CAISDGGAYEQYF. In nucleotides, the CDR3 is TGTGCCATCAGCGACGGCGGGGCCTACGAGCAGTACTTC.

This clonotype occurred many times. The V call is TRBV29-1, the J call TRBJ2-5, with TRBD1 matching over 7 bases. The germline gives CDR1 SQVTM, CDR2 ANQGSEA. The CDR3 runs 15 residues. With 5 bases clipped from V and 5 bases from J, the junction kept 14 bases outside the gene matches. This CDR3 is CSVLTFRRGLETQYF. Written as DNA, the CDR3 is TGCAGCGTTCTAACCTTCCGAAGGGGGCTGGAGACCCAGTACTTC.

This clonotype was picked up many times. The CDR3 loop is CASSLEGMGTDTQYF. The CDR3 DNA is TGTGCCAGCAGCTTGGAAGGGATGGGCACAGATACGCAGTATTTT. This chain joins TRBV5-8 and TRBJ2-3; no clear D gene. CDR3 size: 15 residues. Trimming removed 0 bases at V and 1 base at J, with 9 bases between. In germline, CDR1 is SGHTS, CDR2 YDEGEE.

This clonotype counts as medium-sized. The chain combines TRBV18 with TRBJ1-1, with D possibly matching TRBD1 (5 bases). The CDR3 is 16 amino acids. Per the germline V gene, CDR1 is KGHSH and CDR2 is LQKENI. The V gene lost 3 bases and the J gene lost 0 bases, with 14 bases spanning the gap. The CDR3 DNA is TGTGCCAGCTCACCGGGGGTTTTAGGCATGAACACTGAAGCTTTCTTT. Translation: CASSPGVLGMNTEAFF.

This chain links TRBV7-3 with TRBJ2-1, with D unresolved. Per germline, CDR1 SGHTA and CDR2 FQGTGA. V was clipped by 5 bases and J by 4 bases, with 36 bases between them. CDR3 length: 22 residues. The CDR3 reads CASSRWTPRTLSGVPSYNEQFF. CDR3 in DNA: TGTGCCAGCAGCCGTTGGACCCCCCGTACCCTGAGTGGTGTACCATCTTACAATGAGCAGTTCTTC.

This clonotype has a handful of counts. The genes are TRBV20-1 and TRBJ1-3, with TRBD1 matching 9 bases. With 0 bases clipped from V and 1 base from J, the junction kept 10 bases outside the gene matches. The length of the CDR3 is 18 residues. Germline loops: CDR1 DFQATT, CDR2 SNEGSKA (reference sequence). The CDR3 spells CSARDVSGTGFSGNTIYF. In DNA form, the CDR3 reads TGCAGTGCTAGAGACGTGTCCGGGACAGGGTTTTCTGGAAACACCATATATTTT.

The chain combines TRBV5-1 with TRBJ2-7, with D perhaps TRBD2 (6 bases). The germline CDR1 and CDR2 sequences are SGHRS and YFSETQ. The CDR3 has 14 amino acids. Trimming cost V 5 bases and J 1 base, with 13 bases left between them. CDR3: CASRTERGSYEQYF. The CDR3 DNA sequence: TGCGCCAGCAGGACCGAACGGGGGTCCTACGAGCAGTACTTC.